The sequence of this T cell receptor beta chain was determined in a study of regulatory T cells in long-lasting Graves disease. Library construction for TCR beta used iRepertoire HTBI primers and Arm-PCR of CDR3 regions. TCRdb independently ran MiXCR on the multiplex PCR reads; one entry per CDR3 protein. The sample holds about 460,000 distinct CDR3 sequences, 22% seen once. Time point meaning: persistent/refractory GD, antithyroid drugs over 5 years with positive TRAb. PBMC-extracted RNA yielded the TCR library. Roughly 10 milliliters of peripheral blood went into EDTA tubes. Notes on the study in general: Among persistent patients, a larger number of public clonotypes were shared (about 3,000) than among newly diagnosed patients (under 1,000). The TCR repertoire of persistent Graves' patients was less diverse than that of newly diagnosed ones. Persistent disease showed a preference for TRBV28, TRBJ1-2 and TRBJ2-5.

CDR1 LNHDA and CDR2 SQIVND come from the germline V gene (reference sequence). The CDR3 runs 17 residues. V gave up 1 base and J gave up 3 bases; unmatched junction bases: 11. This clonotype was observed a few times. Its antigen is not identified. The rearrangement links TRBV19 to TRBJ1-2, with 7 bases that match TRBD1. The sequence came from a female donor with Graves disease. The sample here was peripheral blood mononuclear cells (PBMCs), taken when the disease was refractory, from a patient treated with antithyroid drugs. The CDR3 region has the DNA TGTGCCAGTAGTATAGGACGCGCCTTTACAGGGGACTATGGCTACACCTTC. This encodes CASSIGRAFTGDYGYTF.